This T cell receptor beta chain was sequenced during a study of blood T cell repertoires in COVID-19. Study-level information: Collection of acute and convalescent COVID-19 samples took place in the United States, Italy and Spain. The cDNA or gDNA used as material had been derived from T cells, B-cell-depleted T cells, or PBMCs.

Seattle's enrolled individuals joined amid active infection and were then monitored longitudinally. Authors' data handling: Amplification of reference gene primers provided the estimated nucleated cell counts. Libraries were prepared by immunoSEQ multiplex PCR; TCRdb keeps only in-frame clonotypes and omits some of them. V, J and clone size are those of that table, while D and trimming were read from the DNA. The sample includes over 200,000 clones, 83% of them seen just once. There are a few counts of this clone. Germline assignment: CDR1 MDHEN and CDR2 SYDVKM. V was trimmed by 4 bases and J by 13 bases, leaving 11 bases between them. The CDR3 consists of 11 residues.

This clonotype was sampled from a woman in her twenties or thirties with COVID-19, enrolled during active disease. Sequencing was done on a sample of peripheral blood. The V call is TRBV28, the J call TRBJ2-1, with D possibly matching TRBD1 (6 bases). This chain's CDR3 is CASSWTGHQFF. The CDR3 coding sequence is TGTGCCAGCAGTTGGACGGGACATCAGTTCTTC. Variable domain in full (rest from reference TRBV28 and TRBJ2-1): DVKVTQSSRYLVKRTGEKVFLECVQDMDHENMFWYRQDPGLGLRLIYFSYDVKMKEKGDIPEGYSVSREKKERFSLILESASTNQTSMYLCASSWTGHQFFGPGTRLTVL.